The clone carrying this T cell receptor beta chain was counted only a few times. As yet, its antigen is unknown. Germline loops: CDR1 SGDLS, CDR2 YYNGEE. Trimming cost V 3 bases and J 8 bases, with 12 bases left between them. CDR3 size: 13 residues. Unrecorded immune exposures were likely, despite nominal health at sampling. The data stem from a study of cytomegalovirus exposure and HLA in healthy donors. This PCR relied on a set of 60 Vbeta primers and 13 Jbeta primers. Generated by immunoSEQ multiplex PCR, the TCRdb table keeps only in-frame clones and is missing some. Here the sample spans 80,000 to 95,000 clones, approximately 63% being singletons. Notes on the study in general: DRB1 had the most TCR associations and HLA-C the fewest, a later analysis found, with rates varying by HLA locus. In a later analysis, the majority of CMV-associated beta chains seemingly showed HLA restriction.

The V call is TRBV9, the J call TRBJ2-1; TRBD2 might be the D (5 bases). The sequenced sample was PBMCs. This receptor was taken from a woman under 40 in good health and CMV-seronegative. CDR3 sequence reads: CASSGDYLDEQFF. In DNA form, the CDR3 reads TGTGCCAGCAGCGGCGACTATTTGGATGAGCAGTTCTTC.